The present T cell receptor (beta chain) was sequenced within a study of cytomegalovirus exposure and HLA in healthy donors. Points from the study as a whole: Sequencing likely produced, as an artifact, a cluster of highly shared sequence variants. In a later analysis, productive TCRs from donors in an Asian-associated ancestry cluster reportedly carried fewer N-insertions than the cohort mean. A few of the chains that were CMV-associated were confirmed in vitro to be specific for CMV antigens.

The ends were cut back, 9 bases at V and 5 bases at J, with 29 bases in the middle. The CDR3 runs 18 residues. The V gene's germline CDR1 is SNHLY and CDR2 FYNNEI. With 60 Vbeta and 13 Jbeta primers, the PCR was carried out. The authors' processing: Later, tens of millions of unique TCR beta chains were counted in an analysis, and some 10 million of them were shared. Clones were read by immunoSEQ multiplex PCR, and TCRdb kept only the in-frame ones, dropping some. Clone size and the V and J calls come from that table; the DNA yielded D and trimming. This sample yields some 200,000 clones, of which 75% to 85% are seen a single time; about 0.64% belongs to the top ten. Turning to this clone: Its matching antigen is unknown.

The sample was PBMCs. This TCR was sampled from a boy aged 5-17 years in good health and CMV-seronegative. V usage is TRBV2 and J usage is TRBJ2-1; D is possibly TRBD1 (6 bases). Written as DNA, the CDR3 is TGTGCCAGTAAAGTGGTGGTAACAGGGCGAAGATGGGACAATGAGCAGTTCTTC. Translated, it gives CASKVVVTGRRWDNEQFF.